This T cell receptor beta chain is drawn from a study of technical replicates of blood from four donors. Using immunoSEQ multiplex PCR, the repertoire was profiled, and TCRdb retains in-frame clones only, with some absent. This sample has more than 90,000 clones, with around 95% found just once. This CDR3 has 14 amino acids. V gave up 2 bases and J gave up 2 bases, with 4 bases separating them. Germline V CDR1 and CDR2: MRHNA, SNTAGT. The sequencing input was T cells isolated from PBMCs. The clonotype comes from a human donor in good health. The chain uses TRBV6-4 and TRBJ2-6, with no clear D. CDR3 DNA sequence: TGTGCCAGCAGTGACACAGCTGGGGCCAACGTCCTGACTTTC. This translates into CASSDTAGANVLTF.